This is a list of T cell receptor beta chains from one sample in a study of T cell repertoires in cytomegalovirus infection. One entry per CDR3 protein, called by TCRdb with MiXCR from the reads. The table has approximately 190,000 distinct CDR3 sequences, about a tenth seen once; the top ten hold approximately 4.3%. The sequenced sample consisted of PBMCs. These TCRs come from a human donor in good health (CMV status not recorded). Some clones in this sample may be carry-over from other donors' samples. Both conserved end residues are part of each CDR3.

j_call v_call cdr3_aa
TRBJ2-3 TRBV20-1 CSARGQRESADTQYF
TRBJ1-1 TRBV7-2 CASSLGRVVAEAFF
TRBJ2-5 TRBV20-1 CSASSSGSRQETQYF
TRBJ1-5 TRBV4-3 CASSLTLEQGNQPQHF
TRBJ1-2 TRBV28 CASSWGPGRYGYTF
TRBJ2-3 TRBV19 CASSIWQDTDTQYF
TRBJ2-1 TRBV28 CASSLGRRQFF
TRBJ2-7 TRBV7-2 CASSLLSGGTYEQYF
TRBJ2-2 TRBV7-2 CASRRGLVATGELFF
TRBJ2-5 TRBV7-8 CASSLGRATQETQYF
TRBJ2-3 TRBV28 CASSLRGPGADTQYF
TRBJ1-3 TRBV30 CAWSVQMRGNTIYF
TRBJ1-1 TRBV25-1 CASSPGVTPEAFF
TRBJ1-5 TRBV5-6 CASSLGVGQRQPQHF
TRBJ2-1 TRBV7-2 CASSFGGAGHTYNEQFF
TRBJ2-2 TRBV7-2 CASSPTLASNTGELFF
TRBJ2-5 TRBV11-2 CASSLTSSGLFSQETQYF
TRBJ2-1 TRBV12-3/TRBV12-4 CASSSGTGGSFPYNEQFF
TRBJ2-6 TRBV7-8 CASILGGAPSGANVLTF
TRBJ1-5 TRBV28 CASTRGGGYNQPQHF
TRBJ1-2 TRBV15 CATSTPQGIGDYGYTF
TRBJ2-4 TRBV7-2 CASSPLGLNIQYF
TRBJ1-2 TRBV7-2 CASSPSKENYGYTF
TRBJ1-6 TRBV7-2 CASSPAGGSPLHF
TRBJ1-2 TRBV5-6 CASSLLRAWSNYGYTF
TRBJ1-4 TRBV5-1 CASSRTATNEKLFF
TRBJ2-5 TRBV28 CASSPRPTTQYF
TRBJ2-2 TRBV6-2/TRBV6-3 CASSSRRGNSGVGELFF
TRBJ2-1 TRBV5-6 CASKDEPRLRVDEQFF
TRBJ2-2 TRBV20-1 CSARDGAGGRGELFF
TRBJ2-2 TRBV5-1 CASSLGARVANTGELFF
TRBJ1-3 TRBV20-1 CSARMGGPPGNTIYF
TRBJ2-1 TRBV7-2 CASSWDFSYNEQFF
TRBJ1-1 TRBV7-2 CASSEPNTGVTEAFF